One sample yielded the 23 T cell receptor beta chains listed below, sequenced in a study of T cell clonality in common variable immunodeficiency. These receptors are not linked to any known antigen. Findings and caveats of the study: Common variable immunodeficiency TCR beta sequences reportedly had fewer deletions and N-nucleotide insertions.

TCRdb keeps only in-frame clones here, not all; method: immunoSEQ multiplex PCR. The sample includes over 30,000 clones, none of them occurring once. The sample was peripheral blood mononuclear cells. The receptors shown here come from a human donor with common variable immunodeficiency.

This clone was counted only a few times. From the germline J gene comes the end of the CDR3, since the read stops 3 residues before it. The V and J genes are TRBV7-3 and TRBJ1-2; 11 positions match TRBD1. The germline CDR1 and CDR2 sequences are SGHTA and FQGTGA. The J segment lost 5 bases and the V segment lost 4 bases, leaving 12 bases of the junction unmatched. The CDR3 extends over 17 amino acids. CDR3 DNA, as far as it was read: TGTGCCAGCAGCTCCCCGGGACAGGGGGTTTTTGGGTATGGC. This sequence encodes CASSSPGQGVFGYG. The entire CDR3 sequence reads CASSSPGQGVFGYGYTF. Based on the CDR3 plus reference TRBV7-3 and TRBJ1-2, the full variable domain is GAGVSQTPSNKVTEKGKYVELRCDPISGHTALYWYRQSLGQGPEFLIYFQGTGAADDSGLPNDRFFAVRPEGSVSTLKIQRTERGDSAVYLCASSSPGQGVFGYGYTFGSGTRLTVV.

This clone was recorded many times. The sequenced fragment ends 3 residues before the CDR3 boundary, so the rest is inferred from the germline J gene. This rearrangement joins TRBV7-3 to TRBJ2-5; 8 bases are a match to TRBD1. V dropped 3 bases and J dropped 6; count of bases not matched to a gene: 3. CDR3 length equals 13 residues. In germline, CDR1 is SGHTA, CDR2 FQGTGA. The CDR3 sequence: CASSFGQGQTQYF. The DNA read from the CDR3 is TGTGCCAGCAGCTTCGGACAGGGTCAGACC.

A word on this clone: The DNA ends 3 residues before the CDR3 does, and the rest of the CDR3 is filled in from the germline J gene. The chain combines TRBV19 with TRBJ1-3; D is perhaps TRBD1 (6 bases). Trimming took off 3 bases at V and 8 bases at J, with 11 bases between the two ends. The CDR3 loop spans 13 amino acids. Germline assignment: CDR1 LNHDA and CDR2 SQIVND (reference sequence). Incomplete CDR3 DNA: TGTGCCAGTAGTATGGTGGAGGGGGACACC. This sequence encodes CASSMVEGDT. The whole CDR3 reads CASSMVEGDTIYF. The whole variable domain, remainder taken from reference TRBV19 and TRBJ1-3, is DGGITQSPKYLFRKEGQNVTLSCEQNLNHDAMYWYRQDPGQGLRLIYYSQIVNDFQKGDIAEGYSVSREKKESFPLTVTSAQKNPTAFYLCASSMVEGDTIYFGEGSWLTVV.

At least ten counts were recorded for this clone. Read data end 3 residues before the CDR3 end; the end is taken from the germline J gene. This sequence joins TRBV12-3 or TRBV12-4 and TRBJ1-1; 11 bases are shared with TRBD1. Trimming at V came to 4 bases and at J to 5 bases, leaving 12 bases not matched to a gene. The CDR3 consists of 17 residues. The DNA read from the CDR3 is TGTGCCAGCAGTTACTCCTCCGGGACAGGGGGGAGGACTGAA. Translated, it gives CASSYSSGTGGRTE. The entire CDR3 protein reads CASSYSSGTGGRTEAFF.

As concerns this clone: Mismatch with germline at one junction end may stem from a read error. The read halts 3 residues ahead of the CDR3 end, with the missing end drawn from the germline J gene. The chain carries TRBV18 and TRBJ1-6; 9 positions agree with TRBD1. The CDR3 sequence is 15 residues long. The germline V gene encodes CDR1 KGHSH and CDR2 LQKENI. The CDR3 DNA, read in part, is TGTGCCAGCTCACCAGGGACAGGGAATAAGTCACCC. Protein sequence: CASSPGTGNKSP. The entire CDR3 is CASSPGTGNKSPLHF.

This clone came up a few times. The missing CDR3 end, 3 residues past where the read stops, is filled in from the germline J gene. This sequence joins TRBV19 and TRBJ1-6, with TRBD1 matching 12 bases. This CDR3 spans 16 amino acids. V lost 3 bases and J lost 5; bases outside the gene matches: 2. Germline V gives CDR1 LNHDA, CDR2 SQIVND (reference sequence). This CDR3 is CASSMGQGANNSPLHF. CDR3 DNA (partial): TGTGCCAGTAGTATGGGACAGGGGGCGAATAATTCACCC.

This clone was detected many times. Sequencing ends 3 residues short of the CDR3 end; the germline J gene provides the rest. V and J are TRBV28 and TRBJ2-7; a weak D match, TRBD1 (6 bases). Between the trimmed V and J ends, which lost 4 bases and 1 base, there was a span of 17 bases. Germline assignment: CDR1 MDHEN and CDR2 SYDVKM. The CDR3 is made up of 16 amino acids. The CDR3 region is CASSSRFVGQSYEQYF. The covered CDR3 bases are TGTGCCAGCAGTTCGCGGTTTGTAGGACAGTCCTACGAG.

In its sample, this clone was seen many times. The read ends 3 residues early relative to the CDR3; the germline J gene fills the gap. The rearrangement joins TRBV19 to TRBJ2-6, with D possibly being TRBD1 (5 bases). The V gene lost 10 bases and the J gene lost 0 bases, with 13 bases spanning the gap. The CDR3 runs 15 residues. Germline V CDR1 and CDR2: LNHDA, SQIVND (reference sequence). CDR3 residues: CATGNALSGANVLTF. CDR3 DNA (partial): TGTGCCACAGGGAACGCTCTCTCTGGGGCCAACGTC.

This clone was recorded many times. Read sequence stops 3 residues before the CDR3 end, and the germline J gene provides the missing end. The chain carries TRBV5-1 and TRBJ2-3, with 9 bases aligning to TRBD1. After removal of 3 bases from V and 6 bases from J, the junction contained 5 bases not matched to a gene. This CDR3 contains 14 residues. Germline V gene data show CDR1 as SGHRS and CDR2 as YFSETQ. CDR3: CASSWAGQGDTQYF. CDR3 DNA, as far as it was read: TGCGCCAGCAGCTGGGCAGGACAGGGGGATACG.

This clone was counted ten times or more. The CDR3 extends 3 residues past the end of the read, so its final part is completed from the germline J gene. The V gene is TRBV2, the J gene TRBJ1-1, with 9 bases that match TRBD1. The ends lost 4 bases at V and 7 bases at J; junction bases unmatched: 4. CDR1 SNHLY and CDR2 FYNNEI come from the germline V gene. The CDR3 length is 13 residues. CDR3 sequence: CASSATGGVEAFF. CDR3 DNA (partial): TGTGCCAGCAGTGCTACAGGGGGCGTTGAA.

This clone was counted ten times or more. The read halts 3 residues ahead of the CDR3 end, with the missing end drawn from the germline J gene. This sequence joins TRBV5-1 and TRBJ2-7; TRBD2 matches 9 bases. The length of the CDR3 is 18 residues. Germline V CDR1 and CDR2: SGHRS, YFSETQ. J lost 0 bases, V lost 0 bases, and 10 bases had no gene match. Incomplete CDR3 DNA: TGCGCCAGCAGCTTGGCGGGGCTAGCGGGACGCACCTCCTACGAG. Protein product: CASSLAGLAGRTSYE. The whole CDR3 sequence is CASSLAGLAGRTSYEQYF.

The sample holds many counts of this clone. The missing CDR3 end, 3 residues past where the read stops, is filled in from the germline J gene. V usage is TRBV20-1 and J usage is TRBJ2-1, with TRBD2 identical over 10 bases. J was trimmed by 9 bases and V by 6 bases; bases with no gene match: 14. The CDR3 is 15 amino acids. Germline values: CDR1 DFQATT, CDR2 SNEGSKA (reference sequence). The CDR3 is CSAPRPSGRDGEQFF. CDR3 bases read: TGCAGTGCCCCTCGCCCTAGCGGGAGAGACGGTGAG.

This clone occurred a few times. The read ends 3 residues early relative to the CDR3; the germline J gene fills the gap. The V gene is TRBV19, the J gene TRBJ2-7, with a possible D match to TRBD1 (5 bases). The V and J ends lost 8 bases and 2 bases respectively, with 16 bases between them. The length of the CDR3 is 14 residues. Per germline, CDR1 LNHDA and CDR2 SQIVND (reference sequence). CDR3 DNA, as far as it was read: TGTGCCAGTCAGGACATTTTTCAACCCTACGAG. Protein: CASQDIFQPYE. The whole CDR3 region reads CASQDIFQPYEQYF.

This clone has ten or more counts. The sequence runs out 3 residues before the end of the CDR3; the remainder is reconstructed from the germline J gene. This chain uses TRBV4-1 with TRBJ2-7, with TRBD1 as a possible D gene (6 bases). V dropped 1 base and J dropped 4 bases, with 14 bases sitting between them. Germline V gives CDR1 MGHRA, CDR2 YSYEKL. The CDR3 sequence is 15 residues long. CDR3 protein: CASSQGPGAAYEQYF. The covered CDR3 bases are TGCGCCAGCAGCCAAGGTCCAGGGGCCGCTTACGAG.

As to this clone: The read finishes 3 residues shy of the CDR3 end, and the germline J gene is used to complete it. This rearrangement joins TRBV6-2 or TRBV6-3 to TRBJ2-1, with 14 bases matching TRBD2. Unmatched junction bases numbered 4, after V lost 5 bases and J lost 7 bases. CDR1 MNHEY and CDR2 SVGEGT come from the germline V gene. The length of the CDR3 is 15 residues. CDR3 in amino acids: CASSAGTSGSNEQFF. The CDR3 DNA, read in part, is TGTGCCAGCAGTGCCGGGACTAGCGGGAGTAATGAG.

This clone was observed many times. The read ends 3 residues before the CDR3 terminus; that terminus is restored from the germline J gene. The rearrangement links TRBV20-1 to TRBJ1-5, with TRBD1 matching over 7 bases. The CDR3 is 14 residues long. V was pared by 3 bases and J by 7 bases, with 9 bases of the junction left unmatched. Germline CDR1 is DFQATT and CDR2 is SNEGSKA (reference sequence). The CDR3 sequence is CSAREGAWDQPQHF. Partial CDR3 DNA: TGCAGTGCTAGGGAGGGGGCGTGGGACCAGCCC.

This clone has at least ten counts. The CDR3 goes on 3 residues after the read ends, and that part is filled in from the germline J gene. The chain couples TRBV10-3 to TRBJ1-4, with a weak D call TRBD1 (5 bases). Trimming left V 5 bases short and J 7 bases short, with 14 bases between. The CDR3 extends over 14 amino acids. Germline-derived CDR1 and CDR2 are ENHRY and SYGVKD. The CDR3 loop is CAISSGTSPEKLFF. The CDR3 bases that were read are TGTGCCATCAGTTCCGGGACTTCCCCTGAAAAA.

This clone showed up many times. From the germline J gene comes the end of the CDR3, since the read stops 3 residues before it. This chain joins TRBV20-1 and TRBJ2-7, with a tentative D call TRBD2 (6 bases). Germline-derived CDR1 and CDR2 are DFQATT and SNEGSKA (reference sequence). Deletions cut 0 bases from V and 3 bases from J, with 12 bases between. CDR3 length: 14 amino acids. The sequenced CDR3 bases are TGCAGTGCTAGAGATTGGGGGGAGTACTACGAG. It specifies CSARDWGEYYE. In full, the CDR3 is CSARDWGEYYEQYF.

This clone was seen a few times. The CDR3 end falls 3 residues outside the read, so it is completed with the germline J gene. V is TRBV18 and J is TRBJ2-3; tentatively, D is TRBD1 (5 bases). V shed 4 bases and J shed 0 bases, with 20 bases lying between them. Germline V gene sequence: CDR1 KGHSH, CDR2 LQKENI. The CDR3 has 18 residues. The CDR3 protein is CASSRALRGGSSTDTQYF. CDR3 DNA (partial): TGTGCCAGCTCACGGGCCCTAAGGGGCGGCTCTAGCACAGATACG. The entire variable domain, with the rest obtained from reference TRBV18 and TRBJ2-3, is as follows: NAGVMQNPRHLVRRRGQEARLRCSPMKGHSHVYWYRQLPEEGLKFMVYLQKENIIDESGMPKERFSAEFPKEGPSILRIQQVVRGDSAAYFCASSRALRGGSSTDTQYFGPGTRLTVL.

This clone was seen a handful of times. The read comes to an end 3 residues before the CDR3 does, leaving the germline J gene to fill in the end. V usage is TRBV7-2 and J usage is TRBJ1-1; D is uncertain. V was cut by 2 bases and J by 1 base, with 11 bases left in between. Per the germline V gene, CDR1 is SGHTA and CDR2 is FQGNSA. This CDR3 has 15 residues. The CDR3 DNA, read in part, is TGTGCCAGCAGCTTATTTCCAGGCAAGAACACTGAA. Amino acid sequence: CASSLFPGKNTE. The full-length CDR3 reads as CASSLFPGKNTEAFF.

This clone was seen a few times. The covered CDR3 bases are TGTGCCTGGAGTGTGCAGGGGGCATCACCC. As protein: CAWSVQGASP. The whole CDR3 protein reads CAWSVQGASPLHF. The rearrangement uses TRBV30 and TRBJ1-6; 8 nucleotides line up with TRBD1. The read finishes 3 residues shy of the CDR3 end, and the germline J gene is used to complete it. V lost 0 bases, J lost 10 bases, and 2 bases stayed unmatched. The CDR3 loop spans 13 amino acids. CDR1 and CDR2 (germline): GTSNPN, SVGIG (reference sequence).

This clone showed up many times. The read is 3 residues too short to cover the CDR3 end, so that end is filled in from the germline J gene. The chain recombines TRBV30 with TRBJ1-4; a possible D gene is TRBD1 (5 bases). CDR3 length: 20 residues. Germline V gene sequence: CDR1 GTSNPN, CDR2 SVGIG (reference sequence). The V end lost 2 bases, the J end lost 0 bases, and 25 bases lay between the germline ends. Partial CDR3 DNA: TGTGCCTGGAGTCCCCGCGGGTGGGGCAGGGACTTTGCAACTAATGAAAAA. Its protein product is CAWSPRGWGRDFATNEK. The entire CDR3 protein reads CAWSPRGWGRDFATNEKLFF.

A few counts support this clone. The CDR3 extends 3 residues past the end of the read, so its final part is completed from the germline J gene. The chain employs TRBV19 and TRBJ2-2; 9 bases line up with TRBD1. CDR1 LNHDA and CDR2 SQIVND come from the germline V gene (reference sequence). The ends lost 5 bases at V and 7 bases at J; junction bases unmatched: 2. The CDR3 is 13 residues long. The DNA read from the CDR3 is TGTGCCAGTAGTTACAGGGGGCACGGGGAG. Amino acid sequence: CASSYRGHGE. The CDR3 in full is CASSYRGHGELFF.